This TCR beta chain was sequenced in a study of tumour-infiltrating T cells in Burkitt lymphoma. TCRdb's table, derived via immunoSEQ multiplex PCR, lists solely in-frame clones and lacks some. This table has 15,000 to 20,000 clones, just under 80% appearing once. Sample: tumor tissue. The source of this sequence is a human donor with diffuse large B-cell lymphoma.

This chain's CDR3 is CASSESDGLYEQYF. CDR3 in DNA: TGTGCCAGCAGTGAATCGGACGGTCTCTACGAGCAGTACTTC. This rearrangement joins TRBV2 to TRBJ2-7; D unresolved. Germline CDR1 and CDR2: SNHLY and FYNNEI. V was clipped by 2 bases and J by 3 bases, with 11 bases between them. The CDR3 covers 14 residues.